This TCR beta chain appears in the sequencing data of a study of OX40 agonist ivuxolimab in advanced cancers. The germline gives CDR1 MDHEN, CDR2 SYDVKM. There are 12 residues in the CDR3. V shed 2 bases and J shed 5 bases, with 4 bases lying between them. Some clones are missing from TCRdb's copy, which holds only in-frame ones; the method was immunoSEQ multiplex PCR. This table has around 71,000 clones, around 87% appearing once. The genes are TRBV28 and TRBJ1-5; D gene uncertain. The sample was CD4+ or CD8+ T cells sorted from blood, taken in a trial of the OX40 agonist ivuxolimab. The receptor was derived from an adult with an advanced solid tumor such as melanoma, head and neck, liver or kidney cancer. DNA of the CDR3: TGTGCCAGCAGTTTAGCCCATCAGCCCCAGCATTTT. Protein sequence: CASSLAHQPQHF. Full variable domain (remainder filled in from reference TRBV28 and TRBJ1-5): DVKVTQSSRYLVKRTGEKVFLECVQDMDHENMFWYRQDPGLGLRLIYFSYDVKMKEKGDIPEGYSVSREKKERFSLILESASTNQTSMYLCASSLAHQPQHFGDGTRLSIL.